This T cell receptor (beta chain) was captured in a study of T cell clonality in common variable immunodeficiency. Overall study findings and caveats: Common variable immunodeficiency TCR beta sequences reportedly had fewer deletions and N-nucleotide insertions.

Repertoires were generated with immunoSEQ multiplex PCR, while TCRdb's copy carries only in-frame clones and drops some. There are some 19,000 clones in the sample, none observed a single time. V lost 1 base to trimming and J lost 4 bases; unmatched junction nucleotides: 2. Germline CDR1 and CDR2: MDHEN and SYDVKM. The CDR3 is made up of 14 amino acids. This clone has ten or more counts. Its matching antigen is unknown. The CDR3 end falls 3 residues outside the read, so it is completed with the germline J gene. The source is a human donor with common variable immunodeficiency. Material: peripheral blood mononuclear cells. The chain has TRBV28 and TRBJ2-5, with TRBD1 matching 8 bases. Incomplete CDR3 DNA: TGTGCCAGCAGTTTATCGACAGGGGCAGAGACC. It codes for CASSLSTGAET. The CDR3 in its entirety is CASSLSTGAETQYF.